This T cell receptor beta chain was observed in a study of blood T cell repertoires in COVID-19. Some clones are missing from TCRdb's copy, which holds only in-frame ones; the method was immunoSEQ multiplex PCR. The sample yields 150,000 to 200,000 clones, about four fifths seen once. Trimming left V 8 bases short and J 8 bases short, with 12 bases between. The CDR3 extends over 11 amino acids. Per the germline V gene, CDR1 is MNHEY and CDR2 is SMNVEV (reference sequence). The sample was peripheral blood. The receptor was isolated from a human donor with acute or convalescent COVID-19. The donor label of this sample is uncertain. This rearrangement joins TRBV27 to TRBJ1-2; TRBD1 is a possible D gene (5 bases). CDR3 residues: CASGQGFGYTF. For the CDR3, the DNA is TGTGCCAGCGGCCAGGGTTTCGGCTACACCTTC.